These 3 T cell receptor beta chains share one sample of origin, sequenced in a study of human T cells and chemical hapten exposure. TCRdb called the RACE reads again in MiXCR, with one record for every CDR3 protein. The sample lists about 40,000 distinct CDR3 sequences, 3% to 3.5% occurring once. Time point: patch test 2, 6 weeks after DPC sensitization. Treatment reported: therapeutic diphenylcyclopropenone sensitization with weekly scalp DPC. Source: whole blood, taken in connection with sensitization to the hapten diphenylcyclopropenone (DPC). The receptors derive from a man aged 35 to 55 with alopecia areata. Some clones in this sample may be carry-over from other donors' samples.

This clonotype was counted ten times or more. This CDR3 reads CASSSGTSGRETQYF. DNA for the CDR3: TGTGCCAGCAGCTCGGGGACTAGCGGGAGAGAGACCCAGTACTTC. The V call is TRBV11-3, the J call TRBJ2-5; 14 bases agree with TRBD2. V shed 4 bases and J 4 bases; nucleotides not matched to a gene: 2. CDR1 and CDR2 from the germline V gene are SGHNT and YENEEA. The length of the CDR3 is 15 residues.

This clonotype was seen repeatedly, ten times or more. J is TRBJ2-6 and V is TRBV24-1, with 8 bases lining up with TRBD2. The CDR3 covers 22 residues. Looked up from germline, CDR1 is KGHDR and CDR2 is SFDVKD. The V gene end was trimmed by 2 bases and the J gene end by 0 bases; junction bases not matched to a gene: 17. The chain's CDR3 is CATSDSHHGGAGGLSGANVLTF. The CDR3 DNA reads as TGTGCCACCAGTGATTCCCACCATGGGGGCGCGGGAGGCCTCTCTGGGGCCAACGTCCTGACTTTC.

The sample holds many counts of this clonotype. The V gene is TRBV10-3, the J gene TRBJ2-7; TRBD2 matches at 11 bases. CDR3 size: 15 residues. Trimming at V came to 7 bases and at J to 7 bases, leaving 12 bases not matched to a gene. Germline V CDR1 and CDR2: ENHRY, SYGVKD. CDR3 protein: CAIKQTSGDLGEQYF. CDR3 bases: TGTGCCATCAAACAGACTAGCGGGGACCTCGGGGAGCAGTACTTC.